These 18 T cell receptor beta chains share one sample of origin, sequenced in a study of T cell responses to AZD1222 COVID-19 vaccine. Generated by immunoSEQ multiplex PCR, the TCRdb table keeps only in-frame clones and is missing some. The table has more than 150,000 clones, roughly 93% seen once. The sequencing used peripheral blood, collected on day 0 of AZD1222 vaccination. The receptors derive from an adult in good health.

The rearrangement uses TRBV19 and TRBJ2-7, with D possibly being TRBD1 (7 bases). V lost 5 bases, J lost 5 bases, and 19 bases lay in between. Germline CDR1 is LNHDA and CDR2 is SQIVND (reference sequence). This CDR3 contains 15 residues. The DNA of the CDR3 is TGTGCCAGTAGTCAAACCCCCAGGGGGGACGACGAGCAGTACTTC. The encoded protein is CASSQTPRGDDEQYF.

This chain uses TRBV12-3 or TRBV12-4 with TRBJ2-7; D remains ambiguous. Trimming stripped 6 bases from V and 2 bases from J, with 11 bases between. There are 13 residues in the CDR3. CDR3 nucleotide sequence: TGTGCCAGCAGCCTGAGTGATGCCTACGAGCAGTACTTC. Protein: CASSLSDAYEQYF.

This clone was seen just once. The chain combines TRBV5-6 with TRBJ2-7; TRBD1 or TRBD2 may be the D gene (5 bases each). Between the trimmed V and J ends, which lost 0 bases and 2 bases, there was a span of 9 bases. This CDR3 contains 14 residues. Germline CDR1 reads SGHDT; CDR2 reads YYEEEE. The CDR3: CASSLGGPTYEQYF. Written as DNA, the CDR3 is TGTGCCAGCAGCTTGGGGGGACCCACCTACGAGCAGTACTTC.

To note about this clone: Other DNA variants within this sample encode the same CDR3. The chain combines TRBV7-9 with TRBJ2-1; a possible D gene is TRBD2 (6 bases). Germline V gives CDR1 SEHNR, CDR2 FQNEAQ (reference sequence). The ends were cut back, 2 bases at V and 2 bases at J, with 13 bases in the middle. The CDR3 totals 16 residues. Here the CDR3 DNA reads TGTGCCAGCAGCTTATGGCTTGCGGGAACCTACAATGAGCAGTTCTTC. It is translated as CASSLWLAGTYNEQFF.

V usage is TRBV29-1 and J usage is TRBJ1-1, with unresolved D. This CDR3 region has 13 residues. V shed 3 bases and J shed 1 base, with 9 bases lying between them. Germline V gives CDR1 SQVTM, CDR2 ANQGSEA. In DNA, the CDR3 is TGCAGCGTTGAGGATGTGCCGAACACTGAAGCTTTCTTT. Protein: CSVEDVPNTEAFF.

The chain uses TRBV6-5 and TRBJ1-2; unclear D gene. Trimming shortened V by 2 bases and J by 3 bases, and 10 bases separated the two germline ends. The CDR3 length is 14 residues. Germline V gene sequence: CDR1 MNHEY, CDR2 SVGAGI. CDR3 in DNA: TGTGCCAGCAGTTACAGCGGGTTGGACTATGGCTACACCTTC. Its translation is CASSYSGLDYGYTF.

A single count supports this clone. The genes are TRBV10-3 and TRBJ2-1; D ambiguous. Deletions cut 0 bases from V and 0 bases from J, with 15 bases between. Germline CDR1 reads ENHRY; CDR2 reads SYGVKD. CDR3 length equals 18 residues. This CDR3 reads CAISESFLGTSSYNEQFF. CDR3 coding DNA: TGTGCCATCAGTGAGTCGTTCCTCGGAACCAGCTCCTACAATGAGCAGTTCTTC.

The V gene is TRBV14, the J gene TRBJ2-7; 9 bases match TRBD1. V shed 3 bases and J 3 bases; nucleotides not matched to a gene: 6. Germline assignment: CDR1 SGHDN and CDR2 FVKESK. This CDR3 region has 15 residues. CDR3 DNA sequence: TGTGCCAGCAGCCAGAGGGACAGGGCCATCTACGAGCAGTACTTC. Translating gives CASSQRDRAIYEQYF. Looking up the rest from reference TRBV14 and TRBJ2-7 gives the full variable domain: EAGVTQFPSHSVIEKGQTVTLRCDPISGHDNLYWYRRVMGKEIKFLLHFVKESKQDESGMPNNRFLAERTGGTYSTLKVQPAELEDSGVYFCASSQRDRAIYEQYFGPGTRLTVT.

The chain carries TRBV6-6 and TRBJ1-4, with 9 bases that match TRBD1. J gave up 10 bases and V 6 bases, and 12 bases lay outside the gene matches. This CDR3 contains 15 residues. Germline values: CDR1 MNHNY, CDR2 SVGAGI (reference sequence). CDR3 sequence reads: CASSTRGTGSVKLFF. The CDR3 DNA reads as TGTGCCAGCAGCACACGCGGGACAGGGTCGGTAAAACTGTTTTTT.

This clone was picked up one time. The chain recombines TRBV6-5 with TRBJ1-2, with D unresolved. V gave up 7 bases and J gave up 8 bases, with 17 bases separating them. This CDR3 spans 13 amino acids. Per germline, CDR1 MNHEY and CDR2 SVGAGI. CDR3 in DNA: TGTGCCAGCATGGTTCCGGGATCTGGGGGCTACACCTTC. It specifies CASMVPGSGGYTF.

The J gene is TRBJ2-3, the V gene TRBV4-3, with TRBD2 matching over 8 bases. V was clipped by 1 base and J by 5 bases; unmatched bases: 8. Germline CDR1 is LGHNA and CDR2 is YSLEER. CDR3 length: 16 amino acids. Written as DNA, the CDR3 is TGCGCCAGCAGCCAAGGATCCGGGACTAGAGGAGATACGCAGTATTTT. Its translation: CASSQGSGTRGDTQYF.

The chain has TRBV5-4 and TRBJ2-3; D tentatively fits TRBD1 or TRBD2 (5 bases each). The V gene lost 0 bases and the J gene lost 6 bases, with 8 bases spanning the gap. The CDR3 sequence is 13 residues long. Germline values: CDR1 SGHNT, CDR2 YYREEE (reference sequence). The CDR3 protein is CASSLGWGDTQYF. Written as DNA, the CDR3 is TGTGCCAGCAGCTTGGGTTGGGGGGATACGCAGTATTTT.

The V and J genes are TRBV6-2 or TRBV6-3 and TRBJ2-1; 7 nucleotides agree with TRBD2. With 5 bases clipped from V and 7 bases from J, the junction kept 8 bases outside the gene matches. This CDR3 region has 14 residues. The V gene's germline CDR1 is MNHEY and CDR2 SVGEGT. The chain's CDR3 is CASSHMGGGNEQFF. Here the CDR3 DNA reads TGTGCCAGCAGTCATATGGGCGGGGGTAATGAGCAGTTCTTC.

This chain joins TRBV19 and TRBJ1-5; D gene uncertain. The germline gives CDR1 LNHDA, CDR2 SQIVND (reference sequence). Trimming took off 6 bases at V and 6 bases at J, with 18 bases between the two ends. This CDR3 contains 15 residues. CDR3 in amino acids: CASRKTFYAAQPQHF. The CDR3 DNA is TGTGCCAGTAGAAAGACCTTTTACGCGGCTCAGCCCCAGCATTTT.

The chain couples TRBV7-9 to TRBJ2-7; 9 positions match TRBD1. Germline lookup yields CDR1 SEHNR and CDR2 FQNEAQ (reference sequence). This CDR3 has 15 amino acids. The ends lost 3 bases at V and 3 bases at J; junction bases unmatched: 6. This CDR3 reads CASSFEGTGFYEQYF. CDR3 DNA sequence: TGTGCCAGCAGCTTTGAAGGGACAGGGTTCTACGAGCAGTACTTC.

The chain joins TRBV7-9 to TRBJ1-1, with D unclear. The CDR3 totals 16 residues. V was cut by 5 bases and J by 0 bases, with 16 bases left in between. Germline-derived CDR1 and CDR2 are SEHNR and FQNEAQ (reference sequence). Here the CDR3 reads CASSLGRPGLNTEAFF. The CDR3 DNA reads TGTGCCAGCAGCCTTGGACGACCGGGGTTGAACACTGAAGCTTTCTTT.

The chain employs TRBV18 and TRBJ1-4; D gene ambiguous. The CDR3 has 16 amino acids. V was pared by 2 bases and J by 0 bases, with 10 bases between. CDR1 and CDR2 (germline): KGHSH, LQKENI. The CDR3 sequence is CASSPFSEATNEKLFF. The CDR3 DNA reads TGTGCCAGCTCACCATTTTCCGAAGCAACTAATGAAAAACTGTTTTTT.

The chain couples TRBV7-8 to TRBJ1-4, with D hard to call. There are 14 residues in the CDR3. The ends were cut back, 5 bases at V and 8 bases at J, with 15 bases in the middle. The germline CDR1 and CDR2 sequences are SGHVS and FQNEAQ. The CDR3 is CASSLHQRPEKLFF. Here the CDR3 DNA reads TGTGCCAGCAGCCTTCATCAACGACCGGAAAAACTGTTTTTT.